The T cell receptor (beta chain) under discussion was sequenced for a study of T cell responses to AZD1222 COVID-19 vaccine. Study-wide results and limits: Baseline testing showed seropositivity in only a handful of AZD1222 recipients.

In its sample, this clone was seen once. Its target is unknown. The data were produced by immunoSEQ multiplex PCR, yet TCRdb's version contains in-frame clones alone and is incomplete. There are 96,000 or so clones in the sample; 89% occur only once, and around 1.5% lies in the top ten. The CDR3 has 11 residues. V lost 11 bases and J lost 6, with 11 bases in between. Germline V gene lookup returns CDR1 MGHRA and CDR2 YSYEKL. The receptor comes from an adult in good health. The genes are TRBV4-1 and TRBJ2-1; possible D gene TRBD2, 5 bases. This material consisted of peripheral blood, taken on day 0 of AZD1222 vaccination. The CDR3 here is CASGEGNEQFF. Written as DNA, the CDR3 is TGCGCCTCCGGGGAAGGCAATGAGCAGTTCTTC.